What follows are 9 T cell receptor beta chains derived from one specimen sequenced in a study of early T cells in non-severe SARS-CoV-2 infection. TCRdb fed the 5' RACE reads into MiXCR, producing one record per CDR3 protein. The table lists around 99,000 distinct CDR3 sequences, 16% of them singletons. The source material was whole blood, sampled at baseline. Every receptor here comes from an adult who was a healthcare worker with PCR-confirmed SARS-CoV-2 infection or an uninfected control (not recorded which).

This clonotype has more than one count but fewer than ten. The chain couples TRBV28 to TRBJ1-2; D remains unclear. CDR1 MDHEN and CDR2 SYDVKM come from the germline V gene. The CDR3 consists of 14 residues. Trimming left V 10 bases short and J 6 bases short, with 21 bases between. The CDR3 is CATRDGIHLDGYTF. CDR3 bases: TGTGCCACCCGAGACGGCATCCACCTTGATGGCTACACCTTC.

The chain employs TRBV20-1 and TRBJ2-7; D not resolved. Trimming took off 0 bases at V and 5 bases at J, with 14 bases between the two ends. This CDR3 contains 14 residues. From germline, CDR1 is DFQATT and CDR2 SNEGSKA (reference sequence). CDR3 bases: TGCAGTGCTAGAGATCCCATACAACGGAACGAGCAGTACTTC. Its translation: CSARDPIQRNEQYF.

The chain has TRBV12-3 or TRBV12-4 and TRBJ1-2, with no clear D. The CDR3 runs to 11 residues. The germline V and J ends were trimmed by 4 bases and 11 bases, with 11 bases remaining between them. DNA of the CDR3: TGTGCCAGCAGTTCTCCCACTTCTTACACCTTC. Amino acid sequence: CASSSPTSYTF.

The V gene is TRBV7-2, the J gene TRBJ2-7; possible D gene TRBD1, 5 bases. Looked up from germline, CDR1 is SGHTA and CDR2 is FQGNSA. The V and J ends lost 5 bases and 4 bases respectively, with 18 bases between them. The CDR3 length is 15 residues. CDR3 nucleotide sequence: TGTGCCAGCAGCCCAGTATGGGGCCGGGTATACGAGCAGTACTTC. It translates to CASSPVWGRVYEQYF.

This clonotype was found a few times. The V gene is TRBV9, the J gene TRBJ2-7; TRBD1 is a possible D gene (6 bases). V was clipped by 0 bases and J by 0 bases, with 13 bases between them. CDR3 length: 16 amino acids. CDR1 SGDLS and CDR2 YYNGEE come from the germline V gene. This CDR3 reads CASSVGGQTSSYEQYF. CDR3 DNA: TGTGCCAGCAGCGTAGGGGGGCAGACCAGCTCCTACGAGCAGTACTTC.

The V gene is TRBV28, the J gene TRBJ2-7; perhaps TRBD1 as D (6 bases). The ends were cut back, 6 bases at V and 3 bases at J, with 21 bases in the middle. Germline V lookup: CDR1 MDHEN, CDR2 SYDVKM. The CDR3 extends over 16 amino acids. The CDR3 sequence is CASREGGRGTHYEQYF. The DNA of the CDR3 is TGTGCCAGCAGAGAAGGGGGTAGGGGGACCCACTACGAGCAGTACTTC.

V gene TRBV5-1 combines with J gene TRBJ2-6; D is perhaps TRBD1 (5 bases). The CDR3 covers 16 residues. Trimming took off 3 bases at V and 1 base at J, with 11 bases between the two ends. Germline V lookup: CDR1 SGHRS, CDR2 YFSETQ. This chain's CDR3 is CASSSPQASGANVLTF. In DNA, the CDR3 is TGCGCCAGCAGCTCGCCACAGGCTTCTGGGGCCAACGTCCTGACTTTC.

The V and J genes are TRBV20-1 and TRBJ2-2; 11 bases are a match to TRBD2. Per the germline V gene, CDR1 is DFQATT and CDR2 is SNEGSKA (reference sequence). CDR3 length equals 15 residues. Trimming removed 3 bases from V and 7 bases from J; junction bases left unmatched: 7. The CDR3 DNA follows: TGCAGTGCTAGCTGGCTAGCGGGAGGTATCGGGGAGCTGTTTTTT. Translating it yields CSASWLAGGIGELFF.

A few counts support this clonotype. V usage is TRBV6-1 and J usage is TRBJ2-1, with D hard to call. Germline CDR1 is MNHNS and CDR2 is SASEGT. The CDR3 runs 12 residues. The germline V and J ends were trimmed by 1 base and 8 bases, with 6 bases remaining between them. CDR3 nucleotides: TGTGCCAGCAGTGAAGTTTATGATGAGCAGTTCTTC. Translation: CASSEVYDEQFF.